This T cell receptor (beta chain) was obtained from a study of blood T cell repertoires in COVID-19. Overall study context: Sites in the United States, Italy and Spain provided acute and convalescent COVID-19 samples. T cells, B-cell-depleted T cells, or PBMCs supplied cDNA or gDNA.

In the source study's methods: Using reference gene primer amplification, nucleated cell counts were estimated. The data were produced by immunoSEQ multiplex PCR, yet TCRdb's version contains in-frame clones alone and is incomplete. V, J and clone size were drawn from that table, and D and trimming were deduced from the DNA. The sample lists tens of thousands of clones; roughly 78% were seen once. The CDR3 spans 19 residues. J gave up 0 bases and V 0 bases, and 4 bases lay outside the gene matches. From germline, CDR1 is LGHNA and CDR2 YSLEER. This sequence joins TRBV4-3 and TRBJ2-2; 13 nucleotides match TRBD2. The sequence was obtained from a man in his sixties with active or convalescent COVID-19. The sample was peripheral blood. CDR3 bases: TGCGCCAGCAGCCAAGATGGGACTAGCGGGGCCACGAACACCGGGGAGCTGTTTTTT. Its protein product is CASSQDGTSGATNTGELFF.